The clone carrying this TCR beta chain was observed many times. The data are from a study of human T cells and chemical hapten exposure. About the study: The upper back received 0.01% DPC by patch testing, with results read at 6 days.

Individual cDNA molecules received unique molecular identifiers in the library. As handled by the study authors: Sample-level TCR yields exhibited a median of approximately 96,000, with a range of roughly 23,224 to 750,000. MiXCR, run by TCRdb on the RACE reads, gives a single entry per CDR3 protein. It is TCRdb's table, rather than the study itself, that gives the V and J calls and clone size. This table holds about 41,000 distinct CDR3 sequences, 3% to 3.5% found once. The length of the CDR3 is 15 residues. Germline V CDR1 and CDR2: DFQATT, SNEGSKA (reference sequence). V was shortened by 1 base and J by 3 bases, with 15 bases between the two germline ends. Noted time point: patch test 2, 6 weeks after DPC sensitization. The treatment denotes: therapeutic diphenylcyclopropenone sensitization with weekly scalp DPC.

Sequencing used whole blood, obtained in connection with sensitization to the hapten diphenylcyclopropenone (DPC). This rearrangement joins TRBV20-1 to TRBJ2-5; tentatively, D is TRBD2 (5 bases). The origin of this receptor is a man in his forties with alopecia areata. Some clones in this sample may be carry-over from other donors' samples. The DNA for the CDR3 is TGCAGTGCTAGAGTTCCTGGGAGTGCAAAAGAGACCCAGTACTTC. Translated: CSARVPGSAKETQYF.